What follows is one T cell receptor (beta chain) and its context. Clones were sequenced by immunoSEQ multiplex PCR, and TCRdb holds only the in-frame ones, with some missing. The sample has roughly 250,000 clones; 70% to 85% are singletons. With 6 bases clipped from V and 6 bases from J, the junction kept 7 bases outside the gene matches. Germline values: CDR1 MNHEY, CDR2 SVGAGI. There are 15 residues in the CDR3. This entry comes from a study of blood T cell repertoires in COVID-19. At the level of the study: Nucleic acid was either cDNA or gDNA, and it came from T cells, B-cell-depleted T cells, or PBMCs.

This TCR came from a woman older than 75 with acute or convalescent COVID-19. The V gene is TRBV6-5, the J gene TRBJ1-6; TRBD1 matches 8 bases. The specimen sequenced was peripheral blood. CDR3 nucleotides: TGTGCCAGCAGGGACCAGGGGGCCCTTAATTCACCCCTCCACTTT. As protein: CASRDQGALNSPLHF.